Listed below are T cell receptor beta chains from one sample, sequenced in a study of blood T cell repertoires in COVID-19. This table comes from immunoSEQ multiplex PCR, and its TCRdb copy is limited to in-frame clones, with some not included. In the table there are about 200,000 clones, around nine tenths of which are singletons. The specimen sequenced was peripheral blood. Receptors originate from a man aged 45 to 65 with COVID-19, enrolled during active disease. Each CDR3 is given with its conserved first and last residue. A D gene is named only where the DNA matches it firmly. Not all rows give a size; the values are once, few, many and, for expanded clones, a class.

D	J	size	V	DNA	CDR3
.	TRBJ2-3	.	TRBV3-1/TRBV3-2	TGTGCCAGCAGCCCGACAGGCGAAGATACGCAGTATTTT	CASSPTGEDTQYF
TRBD2	TRBJ2-7	.	TRBV9	TGTGCCAGCAGCCCACCGGGACTAGCCTACGAGCAGTACTTC	CASSPPGLAYEQYF
.	TRBJ2-2	.	TRBV29-1	TGCAGCGTTGGTCACCCGGGAGCCCCCGGGGAGCTGTTTTTT	CSVGHPGAPGELFF
.	TRBJ1-1	.	TRBV19	TGTGCCACAACGAAACAGGTGAACACTGAAGCTTTCTTT	CATTKQVNTEAFF
TRBD2	TRBJ2-7	few	TRBV6-1	TGTGCCAGCAGTGAAAACCGACTAGCCCCACAGTACTTC	CASSENRLAPQYF
TRBD2	TRBJ2-5	.	TRBV29-1	TGCAGCGCTAGGACTAGCGGGAGAGAGACCCAGTACTTC	CSARTSGRETQYF
.	TRBJ2-1	.	TRBV19	TGTGCCAGCGGGGACTCATACAATGAGCAGTTCTTC	CASGDSYNEQFF
.	TRBJ1-1	few	TRBV7-9	TGTGCCAGCAGCTTAATCGGGAGGAACACTGAAGCTTTCTTT	CASSLIGRNTEAFF
TRBD1	TRBJ2-7	.	TRBV11-3	TGTGCCAGCAGCCAACGGACAGGGCAGGGCGAGCAGTACTTC	CASSQRTGQGEQYF
TRBD1	TRBJ1-5	.	TRBV2	TGTGCCAGCAGTGCCGCGGGACAGGAGCATCAGCCCCAGCATTTT	CASSAAGQEHQPQHF
TRBD2	TRBJ2-1	.	TRBV6-5	TGTGCCAGCAGTCCCACGGGGACTAATTACAATGAGCAGTTCTTC	CASSPTGTNYNEQFF
.	TRBJ1-1	.	TRBV18	TGTGCCAGCTCACCACAAGGAGAGATGAACACTGAAGCTTTCTTT	CASSPQGEMNTEAFF
.	TRBJ2-7	.	TRBV6-5	TGTGCCAGCAGTTACTCAGTAGCTGACTTCTACGAGCAGTACTTC	CASSYSVADFYEQYF
TRBD1	TRBJ2-2	.	TRBV2	TGTGCCAGCAGAATTAGGGGGCCAAGCACCGGGGAGCTGTTTTTT	CASRIRGPSTGELFF
.	TRBJ1-2	.	TRBV28	TGTGCCAGCAGTTCCGGACAGAAGTATGGCTACACCTTC	CASSSGQKYGYTF
TRBD1	TRBJ1-2	once	TRBV3-1/TRBV3-2	TGTGCCAGCAGCCAAGCGCGACGGGACAGGGTTGGTGGCTACACCTTC	CASSQARRDRVGGYTF
.	TRBJ1-2	.	TRBV25-1	TGTGCCAGCAGTGGGGGTGGGACGGGACATACCTATGGCTACACCTTC	CASSGGGTGHTYGYTF
.	TRBJ2-7	.	TRBV6-6	TGTGCCAGCAGTACCGGACTGTTCTCCTACGAGCAGTACTTC	CASSTGLFSYEQYF
.	TRBJ2-7	.	TRBV2	TGTGCCAGCACCGAAGGGAGCGTGCAGTACTTC	CASTEGSVQYF
.	TRBJ1-1	.	TRBV5-1	TGCGCCAGCAGCTTGGCCTCGGCAGCACGGGGCACTGAAGCTTTCTTT	CASSLASAARGTEAFF
.	TRBJ1-6	.	TRBV27	TGTGCCAGCAGTTTCGCAGGGATGGTTTCACCCCTCCACTTT	CASSFAGMVSPLHF
.	TRBJ2-7	once	TRBV3-1/TRBV3-2	TGTGCCAGCAGCCAAAGCCACTCCTACGAGCAGTACTTC	CASSQSHSYEQYF